This TCR beta chain was captured in a study of CD8 T cells in Susac syndrome. Findings and limits, study-wide: The study conceded that relatively few individuals underwent its TCR sequencing and HLA analysis.

As concerns this clonotype: The antigen remains undetermined.

When the RNA was reverse transcribed, random hexamers were used with an input of 0.5 to 1 ug. An immunoSEQ multiplex PCR generated amplified TCR beta CDR3 products spanning 54 Vbeta and 13 Jbeta. Via MiXCR, TCRdb re-called the immunoSEQ multiplex PCR reads, giving one row per CDR3 protein. This table has 160,000 or so distinct CDR3 sequences, 95% appearing once. Sequencing of TCR beta was undertaken in CD8+ and CD4+ T cells derived from blood. From germline, CDR1 is SEHNR and CDR2 FQNEAQ (reference sequence). The CDR3 loop spans 14 amino acids. V was pared by 7 bases and J by 3 bases, with 8 bases of the junction left unmatched.

Source material: CD8+ T cells from PBMCs. This chain uses TRBV7-9 with TRBJ1-1, with TRBD1 matching 7 bases. This clonotype was obtained from a human donor with multiple sclerosis. In DNA form, the CDR3 reads TGTGCCAGCACCCTCCCCGGGACAGACACTGAAGCTTTCTTT. Translating gives CASTLPGTDTEAFF.